The source of this T cell receptor (beta chain) is a study of T cell repertoires in cytomegalovirus infection. About the study: It was the public TCR beta signatures that indicated both CMV infection and matching HLA type.

This clonotype was observed a few times. Its specificity is unknown. Germline CDR1 and CDR2: KGHDR and SFDVKD. This CDR3 comprises 16 residues. The trim removed 6 bases at V and 4 bases at J, leaving 7 bases unmatched. MiXCR, applied by TCRdb to the reads, yields one record per CDR3 protein. This sample has about 830,000 distinct CDR3 sequences, with approximately 32% found just once. The V and J genes are TRBV24-1 and TRBJ2-1, with TRBD2 matching over 11 bases. The receptor comes from a human donor in good health (CMV status not recorded). Some clones in this sample may be carry-over from other donors' samples. This specimen consisted of cultured CD8+ T cells from PBMCs, obtained from culture after CMV antigen stimulation. CDR3 residues: CATSNSGGGRYNEQFF. CDR3 DNA sequence: TGTGCCACCAGTAATAGCGGGGGGGGCCGATACAATGAGCAGTTCTTC.